This passage covers 16 T cell receptor beta chains from one sample sequenced in a study of blood T cells in healthy people across ages. Together with a sample-barcoded 5' primer, a J-beta primer mix was included in a second PCR lasting about 7 to 12 cycles. TCRdb analysed the 5' RACE reads with MiXCR anew, one entry per CDR3 protein. This table holds hundreds of thousands of distinct CDR3 sequences, around half found once. Input material: blood. The receptors were gathered from a man at least 80 years old in good health.

The sample holds a few counts of this clonotype. The V gene is TRBV3-1, the J gene TRBJ1-2; 9 nucleotides match TRBD1. The CDR3 sequence is 14 residues long. CDR1 is LGHDT and CDR2 is YNNKEL in the germline V gene (reference sequence). The trim removed 1 base at V and 5 bases at J, leaving 2 bases unmatched. CDR3 sequence: CASSQGQGGYGYTF. In DNA form, the CDR3 reads TGTGCCAGCAGCCAAGGACAGGGGGGGTATGGCTACACCTTC.

This clonotype was seen a single time. This chain links TRBV5-1 with TRBJ2-4; 8 nucleotides line up with TRBD2. The CDR3 is 15 residues long. J was trimmed by 3 bases and V by 0 bases; bases with no gene match: 2. Per the germline V gene, CDR1 is SGHRS and CDR2 is YFSETQ. DNA of the CDR3: TGCGCCAGCAGCTTGGGGCGGGAGGTCAAAAACATTCAGTACTTC. Translation: CASSLGREVKNIQYF.

The chain links TRBV6-1 to TRBJ2-6; D is uncertain. The CDR3 runs 17 residues. Trimming stripped 1 base from V and 0 bases from J, with 10 bases between. Germline V gene lookup returns CDR1 MNHNS and CDR2 SASEGT. This CDR3 is CASSEDALSSGANVLTF. The CDR3 coding sequence is TGTGCCAGCAGTGAAGACGCCCTTAGCTCTGGGGCCAACGTCCTGACTTTC.

This clonotype was recorded a few times. The rearrangement uses TRBV9 and TRBJ2-7; D possibly uses TRBD1 or TRBD2 (5 bases each). CDR3 length equals 14 residues. Trimming left V 1 base short and J 2 bases short, with 10 bases between. Germline V lookup: CDR1 SGDLS, CDR2 YYNGEE. CDR3 in DNA: TGTGCCAGCAGCGTAAGTTGGGGGACCTACGAGCAGTACTTC. It encodes CASSVSWGTYEQYF.

The chain couples TRBV27 to TRBJ1-6; D might be TRBD1 (5 bases). V lost 1 base and J lost 5, with 9 bases in between. The CDR3 has 15 residues. Germline CDR1 and CDR2: MNHEY and SMNVEV (reference sequence). Here the CDR3 DNA reads TGTGCCAGCAGTTTATATGGGACCCATAATTCACCCCTCCACTTT. It codes for CASSLYGTHNSPLHF.

The chain recombines TRBV6-6 with TRBJ2-5, with D unclear. The CDR3 runs 12 residues. Germline V lookup: CDR1 MNHNY, CDR2 SVGAGI (reference sequence). Trimming cost V 7 bases and J 2 bases, with 8 bases left between them. Written as DNA, the CDR3 is TGTGCCAGCAAGCAGCCACAAGAGACCCAGTACTTC. Its protein product is CASKQPQETQYF.

This clonotype was seen many times. The rearrangement links TRBV12-3 or TRBV12-4 to TRBJ2-7; D unclear. Trimming took off 1 base at V and 3 bases at J, with 7 bases between the two ends. This CDR3 spans 13 amino acids. The chain's CDR3 is CASSLVQSYEQYF. The DNA of the CDR3 is TGTGCCAGCAGTTTAGTCCAAAGCTACGAGCAGTACTTC.

This chain uses TRBV20-1 with TRBJ2-1; 8 bases map to TRBD1. Germline V lookup: CDR1 DFQATT, CDR2 SNEGSKA (reference sequence). The V and J ends lost 3 bases and 2 bases, in that order; junction bases with no gene match: 6. The CDR3 loop spans 15 amino acids. The CDR3 coding sequence is TGCAGTGCTAGCACGACAGGGGAAACCTACAATGAGCAGTTCTTC. Its protein is CSASTTGETYNEQFF.

This clonotype was observed a single time. CDR3 nucleotide sequence: TGTGCCAGCAGTGAACAGGGGTTTGAAGCTTTCTTT. Its translation is CASSEQGFEAFF. The V and J genes are TRBV25-1 and TRBJ1-1, with D tentatively TRBD1 (6 bases). Germline V gene lookup returns CDR1 MGHDK and CDR2 SYGVNS. V was trimmed by 2 bases and J by 7 bases, leaving 8 bases between them. The CDR3 has 12 residues.

This sequence joins TRBV12-3 or TRBV12-4 and TRBJ2-5; no clear D gene. V was pared by 5 bases and J by 4 bases, with 14 bases between. CDR3 length equals 14 residues. For the CDR3, the DNA is TGTGCCAGCAGTGTGAGAGGCCCAGGAGAGACCCAGTACTTC. Residues: CASSVRGPGETQYF.

In nucleotides, the CDR3 is TGCGCCAGCAGCTTGCTGGGGATTGGAGAGACCCAGTACTTC. This sequence encodes CASSLLGIGETQYF. The chain is built from TRBV5-1 and TRBJ2-5, with D hard to call. The length of the CDR3 is 14 residues. Germline V lookup: CDR1 SGHRS, CDR2 YFSETQ. V gave up 1 base and J gave up 4 bases, with 11 bases separating them.

This clonotype was observed a handful of times. Here the CDR3 DNA reads TGCAGCGTTGTGGGTCAGGGGGGGACTGAAGCTTTCTTT. Protein sequence: CSVVGQGGTEAFF. This chain links TRBV29-1 with TRBJ1-1; TRBD1 matches at 7 bases. Germline CDR1 is SQVTM and CDR2 is ANQGSEA. The CDR3 is 13 amino acids. V shed 4 bases, J shed 5 bases, and the junction held 7 bases outside the gene matches.

The chain is built from TRBV5-1 and TRBJ2-1; TRBD2 matches 7 bases. Germline-derived CDR1 and CDR2 are SGHRS and YFSETQ. V was clipped by 1 base and J by 8 bases; unmatched bases: 9. The CDR3 covers 15 residues. CDR3 amino acids: CASSLIAGVGDEQFF. The DNA of the CDR3 is TGCGCCAGCAGCTTGATTGCGGGAGTGGGGGATGAGCAGTTCTTC. Full variable domain (missing parts from reference TRBV5-1 and TRBJ2-1): KAGVTQTPRYLIKTRGQQVTLSCSPISGHRSVSWYQQTPGQGLQFLFEYFSETQRNKGNFPGRFSGRQFSNSRSEMNVSTLELGDSALYLCASSLIAGVGDEQFFGPGTRLTVL.

The J gene is TRBJ1-1, the V gene TRBV6-2 or TRBV6-3; D uncertain. V lost 5 bases to trimming and J lost 0 bases, with 13 bases between them. Germline values: CDR1 MNHEY, CDR2 SVGEGT. The CDR3 spans 15 residues. Here the CDR3 DNA reads TGTGCCAGCAGTCCCCTTGGGTTGTTGAACACTGAAGCTTTCTTT. Residues: CASSPLGLLNTEAFF.

This clonotype was detected only a few times. DNA for the CDR3: TGCAGTGCTAAGGGGGAAAGGACCTACGAGCAGTACTTC. This sequence encodes CSAKGERTYEQYF. This sequence joins TRBV20-1 and TRBJ2-4; TRBD1 might be the D (6 bases). The DNA end favors TRBJ2-7, so the J call may be wrong. This CDR3 region has 13 residues. The V gene's germline CDR1 is DFQATT and CDR2 SNEGSKA (reference sequence).

This chain connects TRBV7-9 to TRBJ2-3; no firm D call. This CDR3 has 13 residues. With 4 bases removed from V and 14 bases from J, the gap between germline ends came to 19 bases. The germline V gene encodes CDR1 SEHNR and CDR2 FQNEAQ (reference sequence). CDR3 in DNA: TGTGCCAGCAGCTCCTTCGGTCACAGATACGCGTATTTT. It yields the protein CASSSFGHRYAYF.